Shown below are 26 T cell receptor beta chains from a single sample sequenced in a study of T cell clusters in autoimmune cytopenias. Each sample's input was approximately 0.25 ug genomic DNA, 38,000 or so genome equivalents. One tube held mixed TRB-A and TRB-B primer pools for touch-down PCR. TCRdb re-called the multiplex PCR reads and catalogs CDR3 proteins one per entry, DNA excluded. The sample's table shows fewer than 7,000 distinct CDR3 sequences. The same data also contributed to another study, on T cell repertoires in aging, cancer and after chemotherapy.

Sequenced sample: peripheral blood. These receptors were obtained from a human donor in good health.

This chain connects TRBV15 to TRBJ1-1; without DNA, the TCRdb call of TRBD1 cannot be checked. Germline-derived CDR1 and CDR2 are LNHNV and YYDKDF (reference sequence). The CDR3 runs 16 residues. The CDR3 here is CATSSPGTGKNTEAFF.

This rearrangement joins TRBV6-6 to TRBJ1-4. This CDR3 region has 17 residues. Germline V lookup: CDR1 MNHNY, CDR2 SVGAGI (reference sequence). CDR3 loop: CASRVRAGDSTNEKLFF.

The chain employs TRBV29-1 and TRBJ2-3; TCRdb picks TRBD2, but there is no DNA to check that call. Germline lookup yields CDR1 SQVTM and CDR2 ANQGSEA. CDR3 length equals 15 residues. The CDR3 loop reads CSVVRTSGSSDTQYF.

The chain is built from TRBV29-1 and TRBJ2-2. CDR1 is SQVTM and CDR2 is ANQGSEA in the germline V gene. This CDR3 region has 12 residues. CDR3 protein: CSVEAPGGELFF.

Its frequency marks this clonotype as medium-sized. The CDR3 loop is CSVEVGGTADFLAGTEQYF. The chain has TRBV29-1 and TRBJ2-7; TCRdb's D call, TRBD2, is unchecked because there is no DNA. CDR1 SQVTM and CDR2 ANQGSEA come from the germline V gene. The CDR3 is made up of 19 amino acids.

The chain uses TRBV27 and TRBJ2-1; TCRdb outputs TRBD2, but without DNA this stays unchecked. The CDR3 extends over 15 amino acids. CDR1 MNHEY and CDR2 SMNVEV come from the germline V gene (reference sequence). The CDR3 is CASSLRLARVYEQFF.

CDR3 region: CARSDGTLGRNEQFF. The chain couples TRBV5-6 to TRBJ2-1; TCRdb's D call of TRBD1 is untestable without DNA. The CDR3 is 15 amino acids. CDR1 and CDR2 (germline): SGHDT, YYEEEE.

V is TRBV19 and J is TRBJ2-5; TCRdb designates TRBD1, a call that cannot be tested without DNA. CDR3 size: 13 residues. From germline, CDR1 is LNHDA and CDR2 SQIVND (reference sequence). The CDR3 is CASSLMGGETQYF.

This CDR3 reads CASSYSFQGDEQYF. The chain employs TRBV6-5 and TRBJ2-7; TCRdb's assignment of TRBD1 cannot be checked, as there is no DNA. The V gene's germline CDR1 is MNHEY and CDR2 SVGAGI. The CDR3 length is 14 residues.

The rearrangement links TRBV6-2 or TRBV6-3 to TRBJ2-2. Germline lookup yields CDR1 MNHEY and CDR2 SVGEGT. The length of the CDR3 is 13 residues. CDR3 loop: CASSYRDTGELFF.

The rearrangement uses TRBV6-6 and TRBJ2-2. This CDR3 region has 13 residues. Germline V gene sequence: CDR1 MNHNY, CDR2 SVGAGI (reference sequence). The CDR3 protein is CASSSLNTGELFF.

V usage is TRBV10-3 and J usage is TRBJ2-5; TCRdb's assignment of TRBD1 cannot be checked, as there is no DNA. The CDR3 extends over 13 amino acids. Germline CDR1 reads ENHRY; CDR2 reads SYGVKD. CDR3 sequence reads: CAIRGGVQETQYF.

The chain links TRBV12-3 or TRBV12-4 to TRBJ2-7; as DNA is missing, the TRBD1 call by TCRdb cannot be tested. CDR3 size: 14 residues. The CDR3 loop reads CASSFTGTGHEQYF.

This CDR3 reads CASSSVQRDVNEQFF. V is TRBV5-4 and J is TRBJ2-1; TCRdb indicates TRBD2, and absent DNA this call remains unverified. The length of the CDR3 is 15 residues. Germline loops: CDR1 SGHNT, CDR2 YYREEE (reference sequence).

This sequence joins TRBV27 and TRBJ2-5. The CDR3 sequence is 13 residues long. Germline values: CDR1 MNHEY, CDR2 SMNVEV (reference sequence). The CDR3 loop is CASSNADSETQYF.

This clonotype is identified as medium-sized from frequency. This CDR3 reads CSVCEWAGGLCEQYF. The V and J genes are TRBV29-1 and TRBJ2-7; there is no DNA to check the TCRdb D call of TRBD2. The CDR3 runs 15 residues. Germline V gene data show CDR1 as SQVTM and CDR2 as ANQGSEA.

V is TRBV19 and J is TRBJ2-7; as DNA is missing, the TRBD2 call by TCRdb cannot be tested. Germline V gene sequence: CDR1 LNHDA, CDR2 SQIVND (reference sequence). CDR3 length: 14 amino acids. CDR3: CASSTVGDSRRQYF.

CDR3 protein: CSAGGDANEKLFF. The rearrangement links TRBV29-1 to TRBJ1-4. Germline-derived CDR1 and CDR2 are SQVTM and ANQGSEA. The CDR3 consists of 13 residues.

The V call is TRBV27, the J call TRBJ2-7; as DNA is missing, the TRBD1 call by TCRdb cannot be tested. The CDR3 spans 13 residues. Per the germline V gene, CDR1 is MNHEY and CDR2 is SMNVEV (reference sequence). CDR3 amino acids: CASSLSQVYEQYF.

This sequence joins TRBV7-9 and TRBJ2-2; without DNA, the TCRdb call of TRBD2 cannot be checked. The germline V gene encodes CDR1 SEHNR and CDR2 FQNEAQ (reference sequence). The CDR3 extends over 15 amino acids. CDR3: CASSPAKVSTGELFF.

The genes are TRBV19 and TRBJ2-2; the D call from TCRdb, TRBD1, cannot be confirmed without DNA. Germline values: CDR1 LNHDA, CDR2 SQIVND (reference sequence). The CDR3 has 20 residues. The CDR3 region is CASPATGAEAGGGVTGELFF.

V gene TRBV7-6 combines with J gene TRBJ2-7. The CDR3 length is 13 residues. CDR1 and CDR2 (germline): SGHVS, FNYEAQ. CDR3 sequence: CASSPQEWDEQYF. The variable domain in full, completed from reference TRBV7-6 and TRBJ2-7, reads GAGVSQSPRYKVTKRGQDVALRCDPISGHVSLYWYRQALGQGPEFLTYFNYEAQQDKSGLPNDRFSAERPEGSISTLTIQRTEQRDSAMYRCASSPQEWDEQYFGPGTRLTVT.

The chain recombines TRBV29-1 with TRBJ1-2; TCRdb outputs TRBD1, but without DNA this stays unchecked. The CDR3 runs to 13 residues. Germline V gives CDR1 SQVTM, CDR2 ANQGSEA. The CDR3 loop reads CSVGGGQGYGYTF. Supplemented by reference TRBV29-1 and TRBJ1-2, the full variable domain reads SAVISQKPSRDICQRGTSLTIQCQVDSQVTMMFWYRQQPGQSLTLIATANQGSEATYESGFVIDKFPISRPNLTFSTLTVSNMSPEDSSIYLCSVGGGQGYGYTFGSGTRLTVV.

The gene calls are TRBV19 and TRBJ1-5; as DNA is missing, the TRBD1 call by TCRdb cannot be tested. The CDR3 is 15 residues long. The germline V gene encodes CDR1 LNHDA and CDR2 SQIVND (reference sequence). CDR3 sequence reads: CARPLPGYSNQPQHF.

The V and J genes are TRBV6-5 and TRBJ2-1; TCRdb's D call of TRBD2 is untestable without DNA. Germline values: CDR1 MNHEY, CDR2 SVGAGI. This CDR3 comprises 14 residues. The CDR3 region is CASSYGASLPEQFF.

The CDR3 sequence: CASSLSVGRQETQYF. This rearrangement joins TRBV27 to TRBJ2-5. The germline V gene has CDR1 MNHEY and CDR2 SMNVEV (reference sequence). The CDR3 consists of 15 residues.